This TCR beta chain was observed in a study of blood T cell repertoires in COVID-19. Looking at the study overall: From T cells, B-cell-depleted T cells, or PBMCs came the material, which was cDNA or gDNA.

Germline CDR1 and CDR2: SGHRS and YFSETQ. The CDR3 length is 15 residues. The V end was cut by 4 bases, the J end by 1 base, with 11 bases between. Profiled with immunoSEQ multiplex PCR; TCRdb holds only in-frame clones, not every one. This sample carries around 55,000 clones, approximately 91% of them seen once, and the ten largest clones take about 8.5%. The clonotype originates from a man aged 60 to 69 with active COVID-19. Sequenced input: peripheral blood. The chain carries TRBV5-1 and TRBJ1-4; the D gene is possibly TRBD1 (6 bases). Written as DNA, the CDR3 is TGCGCCAGCAGCCTGTTGGGACAAACTAATGAAAAACTGTTTTTT. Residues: CASSLLGQTNEKLFF.